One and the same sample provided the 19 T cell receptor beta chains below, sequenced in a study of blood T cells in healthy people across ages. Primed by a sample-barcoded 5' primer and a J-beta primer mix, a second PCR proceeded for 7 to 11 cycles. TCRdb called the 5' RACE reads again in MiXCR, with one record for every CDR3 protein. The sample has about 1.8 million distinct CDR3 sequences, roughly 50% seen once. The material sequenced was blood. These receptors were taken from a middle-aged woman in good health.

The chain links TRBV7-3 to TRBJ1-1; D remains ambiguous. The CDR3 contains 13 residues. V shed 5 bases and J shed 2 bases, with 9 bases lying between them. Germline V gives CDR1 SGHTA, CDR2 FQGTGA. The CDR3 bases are TGTGCCAGCAGCCGGATGGGAAACACTGAAGCTTTCTTT. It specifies CASSRMGNTEAFF.

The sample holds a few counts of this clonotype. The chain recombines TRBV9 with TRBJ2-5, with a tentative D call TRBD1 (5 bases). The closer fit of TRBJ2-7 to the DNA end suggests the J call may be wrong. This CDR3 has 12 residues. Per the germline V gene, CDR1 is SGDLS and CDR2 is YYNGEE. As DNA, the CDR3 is TGTGCCAGCAGCGAGGGGTCCCACGAGCAGTACTTC. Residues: CASSEGSHEQYF.

The CDR3 region has the DNA TGTGCCAGCAAACAGGGGAGGAGCACAGATACGCAGTATTTT. Protein: CASKQGRSTDTQYF. J is TRBJ2-3 and V is TRBV6-2 or TRBV6-3; D is perhaps TRBD1 (7 bases). The V gene lost 7 bases and the J gene lost 0 bases, with 11 bases spanning the gap. CDR3 size: 14 residues. CDR1 and CDR2 from the germline V gene are MNHEY and SVGEGT.

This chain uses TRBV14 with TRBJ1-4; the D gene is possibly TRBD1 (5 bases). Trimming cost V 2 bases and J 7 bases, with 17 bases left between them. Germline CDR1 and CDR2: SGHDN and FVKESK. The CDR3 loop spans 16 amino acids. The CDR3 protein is CASSQRGEGPAEKLFF. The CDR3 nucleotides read TGTGCCAGCAGCCAACGAGGGGAGGGTCCTGCTGAAAAACTGTTTTTT.

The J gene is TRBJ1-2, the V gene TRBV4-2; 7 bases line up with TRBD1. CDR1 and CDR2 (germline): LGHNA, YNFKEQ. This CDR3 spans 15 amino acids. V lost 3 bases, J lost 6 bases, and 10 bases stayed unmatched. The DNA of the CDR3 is TGTGCCAGCAGCCACTGGACAGGACTTCCCGATGGCTACACCTTC. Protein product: CASSHWTGLPDGYTF.

CDR3 sequence: CASSLVGGGYQPQHF. As DNA, the CDR3 is TGCGCCAGCAGCTTGGTAGGTGGGGGTTATCAGCCCCAGCATTTT. The chain recombines TRBV5-1 with TRBJ1-5; possibly TRBD1 for D (5 bases). The length of the CDR3 is 15 residues. The germline gives CDR1 SGHRS, CDR2 YFSETQ. V lost 0 bases to trimming and J lost 5 bases, with 12 bases between them.

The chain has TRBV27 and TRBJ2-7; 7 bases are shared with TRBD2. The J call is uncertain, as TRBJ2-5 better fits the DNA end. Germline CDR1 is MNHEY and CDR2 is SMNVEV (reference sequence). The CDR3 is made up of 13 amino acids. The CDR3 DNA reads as TGTGCCAGCAGTCCCCCGGGGGGAACGACCCAGTACTTC. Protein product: CASSPPGGTTQYF.

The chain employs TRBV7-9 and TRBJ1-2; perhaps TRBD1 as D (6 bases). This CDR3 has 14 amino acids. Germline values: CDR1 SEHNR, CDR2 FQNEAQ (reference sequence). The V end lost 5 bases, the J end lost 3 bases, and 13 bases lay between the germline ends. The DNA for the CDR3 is TGTGCCAGCAGCCACCCAGGGGCCGACTATGGCTACACCTTC. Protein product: CASSHPGADYGYTF.

The CDR3 DNA reads as TGCAGTGCTCCGAGACCCGGGGGAGGCTACAATGAGCAGTTCTTC. This encodes CSAPRPGGGYNEQFF. V and J are TRBV20-1 and TRBJ2-1, with D perhaps TRBD2 (6 bases). The CDR3 length is 15 residues. Trimming stripped 5 bases from V and 3 bases from J, with 17 bases between. Germline CDR1 reads DFQATT; CDR2 reads SNEGSKA (reference sequence).

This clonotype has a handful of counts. The CDR3 is CASSYKSGGLPLETQYF. The DNA for the CDR3 is TGTGCCAGCAGTTATAAAAGCGGGGGACTGCCCTTGGAGACCCAGTACTTC. The chain carries TRBV6-5 and TRBJ2-5; 8 bases agree with TRBD2. This CDR3 is 17 amino acids long. CDR1 MNHEY and CDR2 SVGAGI come from the germline V gene. Trimming took 3 bases from V and 5 from J; bases not matched to a gene: 14.

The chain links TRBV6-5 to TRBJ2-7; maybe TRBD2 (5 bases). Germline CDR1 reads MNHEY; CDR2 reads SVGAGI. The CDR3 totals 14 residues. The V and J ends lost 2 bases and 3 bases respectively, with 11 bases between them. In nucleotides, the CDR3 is TGTGCCAGCAGTTACGGCCAGGACTTCTACGAGCAGTACTTC. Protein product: CASSYGQDFYEQYF.

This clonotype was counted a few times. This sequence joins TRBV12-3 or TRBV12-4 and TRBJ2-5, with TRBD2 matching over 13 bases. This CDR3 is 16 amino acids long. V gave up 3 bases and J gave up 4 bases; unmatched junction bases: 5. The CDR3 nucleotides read TGTGCCAGCAGTTTTACTAGCGGGGGGGCCGGAGAGACCCAGTACTTC. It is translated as CASSFTSGGAGETQYF.

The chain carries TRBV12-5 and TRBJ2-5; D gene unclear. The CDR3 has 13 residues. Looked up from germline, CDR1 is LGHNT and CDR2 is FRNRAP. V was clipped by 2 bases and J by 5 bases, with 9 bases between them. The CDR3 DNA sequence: TGTGCTAGTGGTTTGTCGGGTCGGGAGACCCAGTACTTC. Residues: CASGLSGRETQYF.

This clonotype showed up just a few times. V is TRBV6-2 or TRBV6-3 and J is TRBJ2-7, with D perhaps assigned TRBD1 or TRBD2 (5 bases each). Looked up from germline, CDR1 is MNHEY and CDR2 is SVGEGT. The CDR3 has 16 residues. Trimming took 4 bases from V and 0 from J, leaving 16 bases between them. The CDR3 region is CASSWVRGDPSYEQYF. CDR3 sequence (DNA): TGTGCCAGCAGTTGGGTCCGAGGGGACCCCTCCTACGAGCAGTACTTC.

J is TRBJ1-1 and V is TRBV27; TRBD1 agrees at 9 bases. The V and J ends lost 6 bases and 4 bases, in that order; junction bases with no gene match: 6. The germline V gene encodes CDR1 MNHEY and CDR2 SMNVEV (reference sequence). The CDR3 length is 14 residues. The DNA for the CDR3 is TGTGCCAGCAGAACACAGGGGGCGTCCACTGAAGCTTTCTTT. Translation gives CASRTQGASTEAFF.

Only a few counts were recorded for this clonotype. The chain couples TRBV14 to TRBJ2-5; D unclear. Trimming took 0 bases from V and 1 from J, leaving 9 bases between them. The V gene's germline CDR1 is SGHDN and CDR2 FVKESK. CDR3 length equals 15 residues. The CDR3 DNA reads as TGTGCCAGCAGCCAAGACCGGCGGCGCCAAGAGACCCAGTACTTC. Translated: CASSQDRRRQETQYF. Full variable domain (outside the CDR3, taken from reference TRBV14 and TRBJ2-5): EAGVTQFPSHSVIEKGQTVTLRCDPISGHDNLYWYRRVMGKEIKFLLHFVKESKQDESGMPNNRFLAERTGGTYSTLKVQPAELEDSGVYFCASSQDRRRQETQYFGPGTRLLVL.

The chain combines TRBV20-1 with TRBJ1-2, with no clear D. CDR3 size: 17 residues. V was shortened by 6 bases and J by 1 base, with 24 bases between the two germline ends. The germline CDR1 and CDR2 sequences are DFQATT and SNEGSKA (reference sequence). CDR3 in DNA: TGCAGTGCGACGGAAACGAGGGCAGACATTTATAACTATGGCTACACCTTC. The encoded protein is CSATETRADIYNYGYTF.

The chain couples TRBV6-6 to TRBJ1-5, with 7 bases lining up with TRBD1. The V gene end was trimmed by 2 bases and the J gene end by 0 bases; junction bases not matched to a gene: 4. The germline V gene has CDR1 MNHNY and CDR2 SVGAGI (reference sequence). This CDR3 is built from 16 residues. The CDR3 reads CASSYLGDSSNQPQHF. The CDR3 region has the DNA TGTGCCAGCAGTTACCTAGGGGACAGTAGCAATCAGCCCCAGCATTTT.

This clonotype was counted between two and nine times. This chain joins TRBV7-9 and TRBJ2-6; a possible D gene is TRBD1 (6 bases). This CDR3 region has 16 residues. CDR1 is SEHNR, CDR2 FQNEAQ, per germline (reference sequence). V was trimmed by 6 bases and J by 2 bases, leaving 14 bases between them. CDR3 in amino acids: CASRSGQAPGANVLTF. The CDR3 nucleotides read TGTGCCAGCAGGTCGGGACAAGCCCCTGGGGCCAACGTCCTGACTTTC.